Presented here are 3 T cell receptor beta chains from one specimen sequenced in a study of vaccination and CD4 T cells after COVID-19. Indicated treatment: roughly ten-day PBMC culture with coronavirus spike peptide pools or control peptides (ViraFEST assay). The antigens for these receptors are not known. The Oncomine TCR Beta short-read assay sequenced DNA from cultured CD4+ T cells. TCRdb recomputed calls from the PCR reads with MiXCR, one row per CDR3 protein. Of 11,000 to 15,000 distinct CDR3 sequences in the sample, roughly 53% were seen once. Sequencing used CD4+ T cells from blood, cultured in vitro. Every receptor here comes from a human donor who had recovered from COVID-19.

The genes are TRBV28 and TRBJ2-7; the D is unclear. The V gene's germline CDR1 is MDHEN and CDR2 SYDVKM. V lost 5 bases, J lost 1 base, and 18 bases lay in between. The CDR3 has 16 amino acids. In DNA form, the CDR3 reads TGTGCCAGCAGTAAACCGCTAGTGACAACGTCCTACGAGCAGTACTTC. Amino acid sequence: CASSKPLVTTSYEQYF. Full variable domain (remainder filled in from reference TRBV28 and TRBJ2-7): DVKVTQSSRYLVKRTGEKVFLECVQDMDHENMFWYRQDPGLGLRLIYFSYDVKMKEKGDIPEGYSVSREKKERFSLILESASTNQTSMYLCASSKPLVTTSYEQYFGPGTRLTVT.

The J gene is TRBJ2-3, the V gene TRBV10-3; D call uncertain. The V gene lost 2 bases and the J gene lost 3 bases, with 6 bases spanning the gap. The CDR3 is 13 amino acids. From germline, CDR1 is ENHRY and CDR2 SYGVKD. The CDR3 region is CAISESQTDTQYF. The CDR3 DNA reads TGTGCCATCAGTGAGAGTCAGACAGATACGCAGTATTTT.

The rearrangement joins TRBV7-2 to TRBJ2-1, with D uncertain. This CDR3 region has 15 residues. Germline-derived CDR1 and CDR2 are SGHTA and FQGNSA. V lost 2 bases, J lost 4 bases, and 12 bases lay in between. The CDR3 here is CASSLLGNPYNEQFF. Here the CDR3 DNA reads TGTGCCAGCAGCTTACTTGGCAATCCATACAATGAGCAGTTCTTC.